The sample holds one count of the clone carrying this TCR beta chain. Sequenced by immunoSEQ multiplex PCR; TCRdb stores in-frame clones only, minus some. This repertoire shows about 530,000 clones, roughly 91% found once; its top ten account for under 8.5%. The data are from a study of blood T cell repertoires in COVID-19. Study summary: The cDNA or gDNA used as material had been derived from T cells, B-cell-depleted T cells, or PBMCs.

Germline lookup yields CDR1 MGHRA and CDR2 YSYEKL. The V and J ends lost 1 base and 5 bases, in that order; junction bases with no gene match: 6. This CDR3 is built from 16 residues. The chain uses TRBV4-1 and TRBJ1-5; TRBD1 agrees at 9 bases. The TCR originated in a woman between 50 and 59 years old with COVID-19, enrolled during active disease. Source material: peripheral blood. The CDR3 protein is CASSQGMGQGYQPQHF. The CDR3 bases are TGCGCCAGCAGCCAAGGAATGGGACAGGGATATCAGCCCCAGCATTTT.